This T cell receptor (beta chain) came from a study of PD-1 blockade in classical Hodgkin lymphoma (TCRdb year 2020). For context, the study as a whole: Nivolumab dosing was 3 mg/kg intravenously every 2 weeks, continuing until either disease progression or unacceptable toxicity. The study used TCR beta sequencing and CyTOF to define a peripheral blood immune signature of response to PD-1 blockade in classical Hodgkin lymphoma.

What the study reported, not specific to this receptor: By C4D1, a significant rise was seen in CD4+ TCR diversity but not in CD8+ TCR diversity (p=0.0027 vs p=0.16), and the rise was most apparent among complete responders (p=0.02). The study was limited to a single clinical trial cohort, and causes of repertoire differences, possibly disease activity or prior therapy, remained undefined. Trial patients with a complete response had baseline diversity similar to that of newly diagnosed patients, while partial responders and progressors had significantly lower diversity. Baseline TCR diversity was reported to be lower in newly diagnosed patients than in healthy donors, and even lower in relapsed/refractory patients. Lower diversity was seen in patients whose nivolumab began less than 1 year after ASCT, and these patients were left out of later analyses so that immune reconstitution would not confound the results.

Reading the label with the study, this specimen's time point is: cycle 1 day 1 (C1D1), immediately before nivolumab initiation. Every trial patient had relapsed after autologous stem cell transplantation, and cohorts A, B and C differed in prior brentuximab vedotin exposure. A Miltenyi CD4+ T cell isolation kit was used for magnetic negative selection to purify CD4+ T cells from thawed PBMCs. The trial cohort was composed of approximately 60 patients with relapsed/refractory classical Hodgkin lymphoma, for whom complete response, partial response or progressive disease was recorded as best overall response. In the multi-cohort phase II CheckMate 205 trial, trial patients received single-agent nivolumab. Best overall response was determined by an independent review committee according to the 2007 International Working Group response criteria. Trial PBMCs were collected immediately before nivolumab initiation (C1D1) and during therapy at cycle 2 day 1 and cycle 4 day 1. Peripheral blood was collected in 8 mL Vacutainer Cell Preparation Tubes, from which PBMCs were isolated by centrifugation and then cryopreserved. Purified CD4+ and CD8+ fractions were prepared only for cases in which an additional PBMC sample was available. Magnetically labelled cells were depleted on LS columns in a quadroMACS separator, and the flow-through was collected as the purified fraction.

Genomic DNA was extracted with the Qiagen DNeasy kit from unsorted PBMCs and from negatively selected CD4+ and CD8+ fractions. Amplification of TCR beta CDR3 regions was done by immunoSEQ multiplex PCR with primers that anneal to V and J segments. A synthetic immune receptor repertoire was used to minimize amplification bias, and any remaining bias was removed computationally after sequencing. Processing in the source paper ran as follows. Custom Python scripts were used to quantify repertoire diversity as the Shannon entropy index. The unsorted, CD4+ and CD8+ repertoires were each analyzed separately, with the exception of combined analyses, where CD4+ and CD8+ sequences were merged in silico. A clone was considered expanded if an increase in frequency of at least 2-fold after treatment relative to C1D1 was found, and a pseudocount of 0.5 was applied to clones undetected at baseline. Singleton clones were defined as clones with 0 or 1 copy at C1D1, and non-singleton clones were defined as clones with 2 or more copies. Clones expanded in unsorted samples were assigned a CD4+, CD8+ or unknown annotation through matching of protein sequences in sorted samples from the same patient. Wilcoxon tests on paired samples were used to test diversity changes from C1D1 to C4D1. Not all clones reach the TCRdb copy of this immuneACCESS table, which keeps in-frame sequences only. Checked studies attribute under half of the gap to unresolved V genes and leave the rest unexplained. From that table come the V and J calls and clone size; the DNA was used to work out D and trimming. The sample yields some 8,500 clones; roughly 80% were counted once. About 12% of the sample is in the top ten clones.

A remark on this clone: What this receptor recognizes is not known. No per-base quality is available; no much larger clone lies one base away.

Relative to germline, V is missing 6 bases and J is missing 2 bases, with 27 bases of the junction outside any gene match. Measured from the cysteine to the phenylalanine, the CDR3 is 21 residues long. The only DNA kept is the CDR3, 63 bases in frame from the first base. CDR1 and CDR2 were assigned from the germline V gene as ENHRY and SYGVKD. The source of this sequence is a human donor with classical Hodgkin lymphoma. Sequencing was performed on CD4+ T cells from blood, taken at baseline. Here the chain combines TRBV10-3 and TRBJ2-5; a stretch of 7 junction bases matches TRBD2. The CDR3 here reads CAISPNGVAGYKTPAQETQYF. The nucleotides read TGTGCCATCAGCCCAAATGGTGTAGCGGGCTACAAAACTCCCGCGCAAGAGACCCAGTACTTC.